Presented here are 23 T cell receptor beta chains from one specimen sequenced in a study of blood T cells in healthy people across ages. For the second PCR, which ran for roughly 6 to 12 cycles, a sample-barcoded 5' primer and a J-beta primer mix were used. TCRdb fed the 5' RACE reads into MiXCR, producing one record per CDR3 protein. The repertoire holds about 320,000 distinct CDR3 sequences, with around 30% as singletons. Sequenced: blood. The receptors stem from a woman aged 70-85 years in good health.

Ten or more counts support this clonotype. The rearrangement uses TRBV5-5 and TRBJ2-5; TRBD2 agrees at 7 bases. The CDR3 runs 16 residues. Germline lookup yields CDR1 SGHKS and CDR2 YYEKEE (reference sequence). The V segment lost 4 bases and the J segment 0 bases; nucleotides outside the gene matches: 9. This CDR3 reads CASSPRDYKNQETQYF. The CDR3 DNA reads TGTGCCAGCAGCCCCCGGGACTACAAAAACCAAGAGACCCAGTACTTC.

The genes are TRBV6-1 and TRBJ2-1, with D tentatively TRBD2 (6 bases). This CDR3 is 15 amino acids long. Germline-derived CDR1 and CDR2 are MNHNS and SASEGT. The V end lost 6 bases, the J end lost 4 bases, and 16 bases lay between the germline ends. This CDR3 is CASRGVGSRYNEQFF. The CDR3 DNA is TGTGCCAGCAGGGGGGTCGGGAGTCGGTACAATGAGCAGTTCTTC.

The V gene is TRBV28, the J gene TRBJ2-5, with no clear D. V dropped 6 bases and J dropped 3 bases, with 8 bases sitting between them. CDR1 MDHEN and CDR2 SYDVKM come from the germline V gene. This CDR3 comprises 12 residues. The CDR3 DNA is TGTGCCAGCAGCCGGTCAAAAGAGACCCAGTACTTC. Amino acids: CASSRSKETQYF. The full variable domain, completed using reference TRBV28 and TRBJ2-5, is DVKVTQSSRYLVKRTGEKVFLECVQDMDHENMFWYRQDPGLGLRLIYFSYDVKMKEKGDIPEGYSVSREKKERFSLILESASTNQTSMYLCASSRSKETQYFGPGTRLLVL.

The chain uses TRBV11-3 and TRBJ2-5; TRBD2 matches 13 bases. Judging by the DNA end, TRBJ2-1 fits better; the J call may be wrong. Germline V gives CDR1 SGHNT, CDR2 YENEEA. The CDR3 is 15 residues long. The CDR3 reads CASSRTSGRAGEQFF. The DNA of the CDR3 is TGTGCCAGCAGCCGAACTAGCGGGAGGGCCGGTGAGCAGTTCTTC.

In this sample, this clonotype turned up a few times. The chain links TRBV5-5 to TRBJ2-7, with a possible D match to TRBD2 (6 bases). Germline loops: CDR1 SGHKS, CDR2 YYEKEE (reference sequence). The CDR3 runs to 15 residues. Trimming took 4 bases from V and 0 from J, leaving 14 bases between them. The CDR3 loop reads CASSGRDLSSYEQYF. CDR3 in DNA: TGTGCCAGCAGCGGCCGGGACTTGAGCTCCTACGAGCAGTACTTC.

A few counts support this clonotype. The V and J genes are TRBV15 and TRBJ2-5; D unresolved. Near its end, the DNA agrees better with TRBJ2-7, so the J call may be wrong. This CDR3 has 12 residues. Per the germline V gene, CDR1 is LNHNV and CDR2 is YYDKDF (reference sequence). CDR3 amino acids: CATSRENSEQYF. CDR3 sequence (DNA): TGTGCCACCAGCAGAGAAAATTCCGAGCAGTACTTC.

This clonotype has only a few counts. This chain joins TRBV15 and TRBJ2-5; 11 bases are shared with TRBD2. CDR1 LNHNV and CDR2 YYDKDF come from the germline V gene (reference sequence). This CDR3 has 15 amino acids. The junction had 4 bases not matched to a gene; V was cut back by 6 bases and J by 1 base. CDR3 sequence (DNA): TGTGCCACCAGAGGGACTAGCGGCACCCAAGAGACCCAGTACTTC. Its protein is CATRGTSGTQETQYF.

This chain links TRBV12-3 or TRBV12-4 with TRBJ1-4; the D gene is possibly TRBD1 (5 bases). The CDR3 sequence is 14 residues long. The ends were cut back, 1 base at V and 3 bases at J, with 6 bases in the middle. The CDR3 sequence is CASSLVGANEKLFF. As DNA, the CDR3 is TGTGCCAGCAGTTTAGTAGGGGCTAATGAAAAACTGTTTTTT.

This chain joins TRBV28 and TRBJ1-5; maybe TRBD1 (5 bases). With 7 bases removed from V and 5 bases from J, the gap between germline ends came to 15 bases. The CDR3 is made up of 14 amino acids. CDR1 and CDR2 from the germline V gene are MDHEN and SYDVKM. This chain's CDR3 is CASTGTQSYQPQHF. CDR3 in DNA: TGTGCCAGCACCGGGACGCAATCCTATCAGCCCCAGCATTTT.

This clonotype was counted once. The chain joins TRBV3-1 to TRBJ2-5; D is perhaps TRBD1 (5 bases). With the DNA end fitting TRBJ2-7 better, the J assignment may be wrong. Germline V lookup: CDR1 LGHDT, CDR2 YNNKEL (reference sequence). CDR3 length equals 14 residues. CDR3: CASSQVGAPGEQYF. The CDR3 coding sequence is TGTGCCAGCAGCCAAGTAGGGGCCCCCGGCGAGCAGTACTTC.

The chain combines TRBV19 with TRBJ1-1, with unresolved D. Germline CDR1 LNHDA, CDR2 SQIVND (reference sequence). CDR3 length: 15 residues. Trimming took 0 bases from V and 6 from J, leaving 14 bases between them. The CDR3: CASSIEHGVFAEAFF. Written as DNA, the CDR3 is TGTGCCAGTAGTATAGAACACGGCGTTTTCGCTGAAGCTTTCTTT. Full variable domain (remainder filled in from reference TRBV19 and TRBJ1-1): DGGITQSPKYLFRKEGQNVTLSCEQNLNHDAMYWYRQDPGQGLRLIYYSQIVNDFQKGDIAEGYSVSREKKESFPLTVTSAQKNPTAFYLCASSIEHGVFAEAFFGQGTRLTVV.

The chain recombines TRBV12-3 or TRBV12-4 with TRBJ2-2; the match to TRBD1 covers 9 bases. V shed 6 bases and J 4 bases; nucleotides not matched to a gene: 9. The CDR3 totals 16 residues. CDR3 in amino acids: CASSRDRVGVTGELFF. The CDR3 coding sequence is TGTGCCAGCAGCAGGGACAGGGTAGGAGTCACCGGGGAGCTGTTTTTT.

This clonotype was seen more than once but under ten times. The chain recombines TRBV7-2 with TRBJ1-5; TRBD1 agrees at 7 bases. The CDR3 spans 15 residues. Germline V gives CDR1 SGHTA, CDR2 FQGNSA. V was clipped by 5 bases and J by 3 bases; unmatched bases: 7. The CDR3 region is CASSPSTGLNQPQHF. In nucleotides, the CDR3 is TGTGCCAGCAGCCCGTCGACAGGGCTCAATCAGCCCCAGCATTTT.

V is TRBV20-1 and J is TRBJ2-3; tentatively, D is TRBD1 or TRBD2 (5 bases each). Trimming took 6 bases from V and 9 from J, leaving 13 bases between them. Germline-derived CDR1 and CDR2 are DFQATT and SNEGSKA (reference sequence). The CDR3 totals 11 residues. The CDR3 DNA sequence: TGCAGTGCCCCGGCCGGGGCCACGCAGTATTTT. Translation: CSAPAGATQYF.

The chain uses TRBV5-1 and TRBJ1-1, with 7 bases lining up with TRBD1. V shed 0 bases and J 11 bases; nucleotides not matched to a gene: 4. This CDR3 is 12 amino acids long. The germline V gene encodes CDR1 SGHRS and CDR2 YFSETQ. The CDR3 is CASSLEGARAFF. CDR3 nucleotides: TGCGCCAGCAGCTTGGAGGGGGCTAGGGCTTTCTTT.

The table lists this clonotype with a few counts. The rearrangement links TRBV14 to TRBJ2-7; 11 bases are shared with TRBD2. The CDR3 covers 17 residues. J gave up 3 bases and V 0 bases, and 7 bases lay outside the gene matches. From germline, CDR1 is SGHDN and CDR2 FVKESK. The CDR3 loop reads CASSQDPGLADGYEQYF. In DNA, the CDR3 is TGTGCCAGCAGCCAAGATCCGGGACTAGCGGATGGCTACGAGCAGTACTTC.

This clonotype was picked up a small number of times. The chain has TRBV20-1 and TRBJ2-5; D remains unclear. Trimming cost V 2 bases and J 4 bases, with 14 bases left between them. CDR1 is DFQATT and CDR2 is SNEGSKA in the germline V gene (reference sequence). This CDR3 contains 14 residues. The CDR3 sequence is CSARLRLGGETQYF. The DNA of the CDR3 is TGCAGTGCTAGACTCAGGCTAGGTGGAGAGACCCAGTACTTC.

This clonotype has only a few counts. The chain uses TRBV10-3 and TRBJ1-1, with 9 bases matching TRBD1. Trimming took 6 bases from V and 2 from J; bases not matched to a gene: 7. The CDR3 contains 15 residues. Germline CDR1 and CDR2: ENHRY and SYGVKD. The CDR3 here is CAIRGGQGLNTEAFF. CDR3 DNA sequence: TGTGCCATCAGGGGTGGACAGGGGCTCAACACTGAAGCTTTCTTT.

The rearrangement joins TRBV27 to TRBJ1-6; D call uncertain. Germline CDR1 and CDR2: MNHEY and SMNVEV (reference sequence). Trimming stripped 6 bases from V and 3 bases from J, with 9 bases between. The CDR3 covers 14 residues. This chain's CDR3 is CASSLKYYNSPLHF. For the CDR3, the DNA is TGTGCCAGCAGCTTGAAGTACTATAATTCACCCCTCCACTTT.

This chain uses TRBV20-1 with TRBJ1-4; D may be TRBD1 (5 bases). Germline V gene lookup returns CDR1 DFQATT and CDR2 SNEGSKA (reference sequence). V was shortened by 2 bases and J by 6 bases, with 16 bases between the two germline ends. The CDR3 is 15 residues long. The CDR3 nucleotides read TGCAGTGCTAGATCCCCCGGGGGGGGACATGAAAAACTGTTTTTT. Protein sequence: CSARSPGGGHEKLFF.

This clonotype was seen more than once but under ten times. The V call is TRBV5-1, the J call TRBJ2-3; D may be TRBD2 (5 bases). Germline V CDR1 and CDR2: SGHRS, YFSETQ. V lost 1 base and J 4 bases, leaving 13 bases between the germline ends. This CDR3 spans 15 amino acids. The CDR3 loop reads CASSLNPGNSDTQYF. In DNA, the CDR3 is TGCGCCAGCAGCTTGAATCCGGGAAATTCAGATACGCAGTATTTT.

The rearrangement uses TRBV11-1 and TRBJ2-5, with 7 nucleotides matching TRBD1. The J call may be mistaken, given a closer DNA end match to TRBJ2-7. The germline V gene has CDR1 SGHAT and CDR2 FQDESV (reference sequence). This CDR3 has 14 residues. DNA for the CDR3: TGTGCCAGCAGCCTCGGACAGGCGTCCTACGAGCAGTACTTC. Translating it yields CASSLGQASYEQYF.

Of note for this clonotype: This may arise from a read error, as a much more abundant clone is one base away. This chain joins TRBV29-1 and TRBJ2-3; TRBD2 is a possible D gene (6 bases). Per germline, CDR1 SQVTM and CDR2 ANQGSEA. The CDR3 is made up of 12 amino acids. The CDR3 region has the DNA TGCGGCGGGGACCCAAGCACAGATACGCAGTATTTT. This gives the protein CGGDPSTDTQYF.